Listed below are T cell receptor beta chains from one sample, sequenced in a study of T cell responses to AZD1222 COVID-19 vaccine. TCRdb's table, derived via immunoSEQ multiplex PCR, lists solely in-frame clones and lacks some. The repertoire holds tens of thousands of clones, with roughly nine tenths as singletons. The source material was peripheral blood, sampled 28 days after the second AZD1222 dose. Receptors originate from an adult who received the AZD1222 COVID-19 vaccine. Both conserved end residues are part of each CDR3. A D gene is named only where the DNA matches it firmly. Rows may omit the clone size; those that give it use once, few, many or a size class.

TRBJ1-6,.,TRBV2,.,17,TGTGCCAGCAGGAGGGGCAGCGCTGGCACCTATAATTCACCCCTCCACTTT,CASRRGSAGTYNSPLHF
TRBJ2-3,.,TRBV2,.,15,TGTGCCAGCAAACGAGGGCAGGGGAGGTCAGATACGCAGTATTTT,CASKRGQGRSDTQYF
TRBJ2-5,.,TRBV6-5,few,15,TGTGCCAGCAGCCTCCTCCGGGCCCTCCAAGAGACCCAGTACTTC,CASSLLRALQETQYF
TRBJ2-3,.,TRBV7-2,.,14,TGTGCCAGCAGCTTAGTACAGATGACAGATACGCAGTATTTT,CASSLVQMTDTQYF
TRBJ1-2,.,TRBV10-2,.,13,TGCGCCAGCAGTGACCCCGGGATAGGTGGCTACACCTTC,CASSDPGIGGYTF
TRBJ1-5,TRBD1,TRBV19,.,16,TGTGCCAGTAGTATAAGGGGACAGGCTAGCAATCAGCCCCAGCATTTT,CASSIRGQASNQPQHF
TRBJ1-2,TRBD1,TRBV5-1,.,15,TGCGCCAGCAGCTCCGGGACAGGGCCTCTAAGTGGCTACACCTTC,CASSSGTGPLSGYTF
TRBJ1-5,.,TRBV6-2/TRBV6-3,.,14,TGTGCCAGCAGCCGCCGGGACAGCAATCAGCCCCAGCATTTT,CASSRRDSNQPQHF
TRBJ1-2,TRBD1,TRBV5-4,.,12,TGTGCCAGCAGCTGGACAGGATATGGCTACACCTTC,CASSWTGYGYTF
TRBJ1-3,.,TRBV19,once,15,TGTGCCAGTAGTTGGCAGGGGATCTCTGGAAACACCATATATTTT,CASSWQGISGNTIYF
TRBJ2-5,TRBD1,TRBV7-9,.,15,TGTGCCAGCAGCTTTGACAGGGGCATTCAAGAGACCCAGTACTTC,CASSFDRGIQETQYF
TRBJ2-7,.,TRBV6-5,.,14,TGTGCCAGCAACCCGCCAGGATCCCCTTCGGCGCAGTACTTC,CASNPPGSPSAQYF
TRBJ2-1,TRBD1,TRBV2,once,15,TGTGCCAGCAGTGACGTAGGGGGCCCCGGCAATGAGCAGTTCTTC,CASSDVGGPGNEQFF
TRBJ1-2,.,TRBV19,.,14,TGTGCCAGTAGTATAGAACAGGGTGGCTATGGCTACACCTTC,CASSIEQGGYGYTF
TRBJ1-2,.,TRBV19,few,12,TGTGCCAGTGTGGGTCAGGGCTATGGCTACACCTTC,CASVGQGYGYTF
TRBJ1-2,TRBD1,TRBV6-1,.,15,TGTGCCAGCAGCCATCCGACAGGGACAACAGGTGGCTACACCTTC,CASSHPTGTTGGYTF
TRBJ1-6,.,TRBV6-5,.,14,TGTGCCAGCAGTTCATGGCAGTATAATTCACCCCTCCACTTT,CASSSWQYNSPLHF
TRBJ1-1,TRBD1,TRBV7-9,.,14,TGTGCCAGCAGCCTACAGGGGGCTAGCACTGAAGCTTTCTTT,CASSLQGASTEAFF
TRBJ2-1,TRBD2,TRBV7-2,.,15,TGTGCCAGCAGCTTTTCCGGGACTAGCGGGAATGAGCAGTTCTTC,CASSFSGTSGNEQFF
TRBJ2-5,.,TRBV7-9,.,16,TGTGCCAGCAGCTTAGAGTCCGTCTGGCAACAAGAGACCCAGTACTTC,CASSLESVWQQETQYF
TRBJ2-3,.,TRBV5-6,.,12,TGTGCCAGCAGCTTAAGGACAGATACGCAGTATTTT,CASSLRTDTQYF
TRBJ1-4,TRBD1,TRBV6-6,.,15,TGTGCCAGCAGTTTTGGGGACAGTACTAATGAAAAACTGTTTTTT,CASSFGDSTNEKLFF
TRBJ2-3,TRBD2,TRBV7-9,.,13,TGTGCCAGCAGCCCGGGACTAGCGGATACGCAGTATTTT,CASSPGLADTQYF
TRBJ2-5,.,TRBV14,.,13,TGTGCCAGCAGCCGACAAAGGCAAGAGACCCAGTACTTC,CASSRQRQETQYF
TRBJ1-4,.,TRBV5-1,.,15,TGCGCCAGCAGCTTGGCCCCGGGGTCGGATGAAAAACTGTTTTTT,CASSLAPGSDEKLFF
TRBJ2-1,.,TRBV7-2,.,13,TGTGCCAGCAGCTGGGCACCGGGGGCTGAGCAGTTCTTC,CASSWAPGAEQFF
TRBJ1-1,TRBD1,TRBV18,.,16,TGTGCCAGCTCACCAGGGACAGGGAACTTGAACACTGAAGCTTTCTTT,CASSPGTGNLNTEAFF
TRBJ2-2,.,TRBV3-1/TRBV3-2,.,16,TGTGCCAGCAGCTTAAGTGGCAGCATGAACACCGGGGAGCTGTTTTTT,CASSLSGSMNTGELFF
TRBJ1-5,TRBD1,TRBV19,once,14,TGTGCCAGTAACGACAGGGCTGGGGATCAGCCCCAGCATTTT,CASNDRAGDQPQHF
TRBJ1-2,TRBD1,TRBV6-5,.,15,TGTGCCAGCTCTATAGGGACAGGGGGCAACTATGGCTACACCTTC,CASSIGTGGNYGYTF
TRBJ2-1,.,TRBV11-2,.,12,TGTGCCAGCAGCTTAGTGCACAATGAGCAGTTCTTC,CASSLVHNEQFF
TRBJ2-1,.,TRBV24-1,.,14,TGTGCCACCCAGGGCGAGGGCACCTACAATGAGCAGTTCTTC,CATQGEGTYNEQFF
TRBJ1-1,.,TRBV12-5,.,12,TGTGCTAGTGGTTTGGGGGGGACAGAAGCTTTCTTT,CASGLGGTEAFF
TRBJ2-7,.,TRBV30,.,11,TGTGCCTGGAGTTATCAGGACGAGCAGTACTTC,CAWSYQDEQYF
TRBJ2-5,.,TRBV5-1,few,14,TGCGCCAGCAGCTTTGGGGGGCCGGGTGAGACCCAGTACTTC,CASSFGGPGETQYF
TRBJ1-1,.,TRBV6-5,.,14,TGTGCCAGCCCTGAGACAGCCTCCGGCACTGAAGCTTTCTTT,CASPETASGTEAFF
TRBJ2-3,TRBD2,TRBV6-4,.,18,TGTGCCAGCAGAAGACGCGGTGGCCTAGCGGGGGGCACAGATACGCAGTATTTT,CASRRRGGLAGGTDTQYF
TRBJ1-2,.,TRBV6-6,.,13,TGTGCCAGCAGTGCGGGACAAACTTATGGCTACACCTTC,CASSAGQTYGYTF
TRBJ2-6,.,TRBV11-2,once,16,TGTGCCAGCAGCTTAGGGGGTTCGGGTGGGGCCAACGTCCTGACTTTC,CASSLGGSGGANVLTF
TRBJ1-1,.,TRBV6-5,.,12,TGTGCCAGCCTCCCAGTGGGGGGGCCTTCCCGATTT,CASLPVGGPSRF
TRBJ2-2,.,TRBV7-3,.,15,TGTGCCAGCAGCTCCGCAGGGGGGCGGACCGGGGAGCTGTTTTTT,CASSSAGGRTGELFF
TRBJ2-1,TRBD2,TRBV11-2,once,15,TGTGCCAGCAGCTCCGGGACTAGCGGGGGGGAGGTGAAGTTCTTC,CASSSGTSGGEVKFF
TRBJ2-3,.,TRBV12-3/TRBV12-4,.,11,TGTGCTAGCGGTTCAGAACCCACGCAGTATTTT,CASGSEPTQYF
TRBJ1-2,.,TRBV19,.,14,TGTGCCAGTAGTATTCAGGGTAATGTCTTGGGCTACACCTTC,CASSIQGNVLGYTF
TRBJ2-7,.,TRBV10-2,.,13,TGCGCCAGCAGTGAGAGGGGGTTTCAGGAGCAGTACTTC,CASSERGFQEQYF
TRBJ1-2,TRBD1,TRBV5-4,.,13,TGTGCCAGCAGCCTCACAGGGGACTATGGCTACACCTTC,CASSLTGDYGYTF
TRBJ2-1,.,TRBV2,.,15,TGTGCCAGCCTTAGAATGGGGGGAGGCTACAATGAGCAGTTCTTC,CASLRMGGGYNEQFF
TRBJ1-1,.,TRBV11-3,.,14,TGTGCCAGCAGCTTAGGCCACGCGCGAAATTTGGCTTTCTTT,CASSLGHARNLAFF
TRBJ2-5,.,TRBV5-1,.,17,TGCGCCAGCAGCTTGGCAGGGGGAGCGGGGCGCCAAGAGACCCAGTACTTC,CASSLAGGAGRQETQYF
TRBJ1-1,.,TRBV6-5,.,12,TGTGCCAGCACCAACCCGGGAAGAAGAGCTTTCTTT,CASTNPGRRAFF
TRBJ1-1,.,TRBV7-6,once,16,TGTGCCAGCAGCTTAGGGCAGGCTTATTCGAACACTGAAGCTTTCTTT,CASSLGQAYSNTEAFF
TRBJ1-2,.,TRBV5-1,.,15,TGCGCCAGCAGCTTGGATGCCCGGACTGACTATGGCTACACCTTC,CASSLDARTDYGYTF
TRBJ1-6,.,TRBV3-1/TRBV3-2,.,15,TGTGCCAGCAGCCAAGGTTCGACGGTGAATTCACCCCTCCACTTT,CASSQGSTVNSPLHF
TRBJ2-5,.,TRBV18,.,14,TGTGCCAGCTCCCCCGTCGCGCAGGAAGAGACCCAGTACTTC,CASSPVAQEETQYF
TRBJ1-4,.,TRBV7-9,.,14,TGTGCCAGCAGCTTTGGGCAAACTAATGAAAAACTGTTTTTT,CASSFGQTNEKLFF
TRBJ2-7,.,TRBV15,.,16,TGTGCCACCAGCCGAGACCCGCGGGCAGGAGACAACGAGCAGTACTTC,CATSRDPRAGDNEQYF
TRBJ1-2,TRBD1,TRBV28,.,15,TGTGCCAGCACTAATCCGGGACAGACTAACTATGGCTACACCTTC,CASTNPGQTNYGYTF
TRBJ1-2,TRBD1,TRBV6-5,few,14,TGTGCCAGCAGGGGGACAGGGGCACACTATGGCTACACCTTC,CASRGTGAHYGYTF
TRBJ2-1,TRBD1,TRBV10-1,.,15,TGCGCCAGCAGTGAGCAACAGGGGGCGCTTAATGAGCAGTTCTTC,CASSEQQGALNEQFF